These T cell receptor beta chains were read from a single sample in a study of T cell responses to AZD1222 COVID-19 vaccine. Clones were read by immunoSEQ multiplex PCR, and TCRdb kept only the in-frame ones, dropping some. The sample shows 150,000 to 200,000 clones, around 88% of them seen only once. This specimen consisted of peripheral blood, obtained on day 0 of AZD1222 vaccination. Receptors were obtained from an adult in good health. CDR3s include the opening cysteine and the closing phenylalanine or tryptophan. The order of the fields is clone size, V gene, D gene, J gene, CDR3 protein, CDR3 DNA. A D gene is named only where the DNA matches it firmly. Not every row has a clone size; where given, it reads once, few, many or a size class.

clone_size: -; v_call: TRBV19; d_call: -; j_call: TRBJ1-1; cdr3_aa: CASSIGDGNTEAFF; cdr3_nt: TGTGCCAGTAGTATAGGGGATGGGAACACTGAAGCTTTCTTT
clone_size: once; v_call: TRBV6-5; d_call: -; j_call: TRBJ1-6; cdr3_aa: CASSYSFKAEALHF; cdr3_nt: TGTGCCAGCAGTTACTCGTTTAAAGCTGAGGCCCTCCACTTT
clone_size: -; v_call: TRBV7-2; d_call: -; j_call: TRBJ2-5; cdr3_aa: CASSPGPGTQYF; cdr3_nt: TGTGCCAGCAGCCCAGGGCCAGGTACCCAGTACTTC
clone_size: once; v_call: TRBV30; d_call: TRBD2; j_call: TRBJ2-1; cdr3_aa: CAWSPPGTSAYNEQFF; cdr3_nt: TGTGCCTGGAGTCCACCCGGGACTAGCGCCTACAATGAGCAGTTCTTC
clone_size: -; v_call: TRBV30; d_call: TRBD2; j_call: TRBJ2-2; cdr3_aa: CASLAGGAYTGELFF; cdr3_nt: TGTGCCTCACTCGCGGGGGGGGCCTACACCGGGGAGCTGTTTTTT
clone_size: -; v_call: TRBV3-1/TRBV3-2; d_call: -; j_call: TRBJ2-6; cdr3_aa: CASSLRVSGANVLTF; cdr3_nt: TGTGCCAGCAGCCTCCGGGTTTCTGGGGCCAACGTCCTGACTTTC
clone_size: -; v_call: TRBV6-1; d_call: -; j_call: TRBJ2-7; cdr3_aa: CASSEAVGSEQYF; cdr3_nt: TGTGCCAGCAGTGAAGCTGTGGGTTCCGAGCAGTACTTC
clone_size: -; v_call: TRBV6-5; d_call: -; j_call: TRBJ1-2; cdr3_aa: CASSTEGGGYTF; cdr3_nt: TGTGCCAGCAGCACCGAGGGAGGGGGCTACACCTTC
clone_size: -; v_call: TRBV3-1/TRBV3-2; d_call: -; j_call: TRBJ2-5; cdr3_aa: CASSLDRGGVRQGTQYF; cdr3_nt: TGTGCCAGCAGCCTAGACAGGGGAGGGGTTCGGCAAGGAACCCAGTACTTC
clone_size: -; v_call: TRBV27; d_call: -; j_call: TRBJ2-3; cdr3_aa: CASSSPPGDTQYF; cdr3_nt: TGTGCCAGCAGTTCCCCACCCGGAGATACGCAGTATTTT
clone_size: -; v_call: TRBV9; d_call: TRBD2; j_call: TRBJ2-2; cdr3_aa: CASSPGLASGTGELFF; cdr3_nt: TGTGCCAGCAGCCCGGGACTAGCCTCGGGCACCGGGGAGCTGTTTTTT
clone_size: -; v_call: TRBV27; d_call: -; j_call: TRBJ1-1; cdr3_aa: CASSLGVGVAFF; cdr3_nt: TGTGCCAGCAGTTTGGGGGTAGGAGTAGCTTTCTTT
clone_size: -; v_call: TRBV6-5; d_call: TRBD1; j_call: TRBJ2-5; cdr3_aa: CASSPGQGGETQYF; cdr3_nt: TGTGCCAGCAGCCCCGGACAGGGTGGCGAGACCCAGTACTTC
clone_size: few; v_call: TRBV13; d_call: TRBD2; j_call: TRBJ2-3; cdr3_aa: CASTRVSGGPSTDTQYF; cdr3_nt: TGTGCCAGCACACGCGTTAGCGGGGGGCCGAGCACAGATACGCAGTATTTT
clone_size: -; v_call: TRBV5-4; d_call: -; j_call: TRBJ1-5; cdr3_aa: CASSLWGLNQPQHF; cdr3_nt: TGTGCCAGCAGCTTGTGGGGCCTTAATCAGCCCCAGCATTTT
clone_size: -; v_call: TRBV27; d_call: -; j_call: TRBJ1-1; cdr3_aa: CASSPSRENTEAFF; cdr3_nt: TGTGCCAGCAGTCCGTCCAGGGAGAACACTGAAGCTTTCTTT
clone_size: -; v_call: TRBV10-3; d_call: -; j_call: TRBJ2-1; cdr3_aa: CAHSHSGESYNEQFF; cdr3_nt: TGTGCCCACTCCCACTCGGGGGAATCCTACAATGAGCAGTTCTTC
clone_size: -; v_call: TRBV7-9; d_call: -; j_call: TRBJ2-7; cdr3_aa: CASSPSVTYEQYF; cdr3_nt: TGTGCCAGCAGCCCGTCGGTGACCTACGAGCAGTACTTC
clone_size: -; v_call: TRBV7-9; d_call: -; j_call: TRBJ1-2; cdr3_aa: CASSLVQEYGYTF; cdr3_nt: TGTGCCAGCAGCTTAGTCCAGGAATATGGCTACACCTTC
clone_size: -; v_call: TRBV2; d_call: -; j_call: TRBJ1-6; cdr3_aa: CASRGLQNSPLHF; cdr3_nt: TGTGCCAGCAGGGGATTACAGAATTCACCCCTCCACTTT
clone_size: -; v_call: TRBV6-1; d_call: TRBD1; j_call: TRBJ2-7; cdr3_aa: CASSEAVDRPSYEQYF; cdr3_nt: TGTGCCAGCAGTGAAGCGGTGGACAGGCCCTCCTACGAGCAGTACTTC
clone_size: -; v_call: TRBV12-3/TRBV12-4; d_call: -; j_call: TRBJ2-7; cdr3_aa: CASSGGVSYEQYF; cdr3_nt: TGTGCCAGCAGTGGAGGGGTCTCCTACGAGCAGTACTTC
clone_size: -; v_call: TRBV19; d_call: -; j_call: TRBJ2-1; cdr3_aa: CASSRIRDSYNEQFF; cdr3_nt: TGTGCCAGTAGTAGAATACGGGACTCCTACAATGAGCAGTTCTTC
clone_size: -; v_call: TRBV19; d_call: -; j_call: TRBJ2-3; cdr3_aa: CASSTQGGDTQYF; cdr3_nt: TGTGCCAGTAGTACCCAGGGGGGAGATACGCAGTATTTT
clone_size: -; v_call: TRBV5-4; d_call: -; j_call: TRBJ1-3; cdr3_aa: CASSPAGGLAGNTIYF; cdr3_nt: TGTGCCAGCAGCCCGGCGGGGGGGTTGGCTGGAAACACCATATATTTT
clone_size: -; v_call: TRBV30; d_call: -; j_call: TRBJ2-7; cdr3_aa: CAWSGRYEQYF; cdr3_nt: TGTGCCTGGAGTGGCCGCTACGAGCAGTACTTC
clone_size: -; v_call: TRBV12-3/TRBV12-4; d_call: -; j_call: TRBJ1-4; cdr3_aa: CASTRSYEKLFF; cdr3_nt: TGTGCCAGCACCCGGTCTTATGAAAAACTGTTTTTT
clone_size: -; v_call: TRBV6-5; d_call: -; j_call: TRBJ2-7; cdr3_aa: CASTDRLSEQYF; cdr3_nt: TGTGCCAGCACCGACCGCCTTTCCGAGCAGTACTTC
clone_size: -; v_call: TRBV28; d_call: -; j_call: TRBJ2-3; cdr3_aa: CASNDFTDTQYF; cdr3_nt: TGTGCCAGCAACGACTTCACAGATACGCAGTATTTT
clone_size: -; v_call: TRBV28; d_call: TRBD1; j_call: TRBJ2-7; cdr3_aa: CASSSNRGLSYEQYF; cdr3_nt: TGTGCCAGCAGTTCAAACAGGGGGTTGAGCTACGAGCAGTACTTC